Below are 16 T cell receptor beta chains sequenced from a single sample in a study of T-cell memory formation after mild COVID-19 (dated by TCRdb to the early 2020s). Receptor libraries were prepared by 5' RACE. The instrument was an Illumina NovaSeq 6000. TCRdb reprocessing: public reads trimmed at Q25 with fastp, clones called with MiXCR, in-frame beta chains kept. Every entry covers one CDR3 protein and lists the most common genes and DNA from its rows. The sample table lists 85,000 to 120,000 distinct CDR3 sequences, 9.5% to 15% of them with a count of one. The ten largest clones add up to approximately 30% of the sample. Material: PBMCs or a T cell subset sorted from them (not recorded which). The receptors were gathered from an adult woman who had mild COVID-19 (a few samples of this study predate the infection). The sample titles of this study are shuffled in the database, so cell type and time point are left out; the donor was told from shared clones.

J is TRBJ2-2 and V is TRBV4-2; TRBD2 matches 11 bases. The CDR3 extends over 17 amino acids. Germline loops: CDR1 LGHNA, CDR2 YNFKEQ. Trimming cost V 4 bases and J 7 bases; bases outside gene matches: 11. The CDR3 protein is CASSPATSGRGGGELFF. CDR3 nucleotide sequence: TGTGCCAGCAGCCCTGCTACTAGCGGGAGAGGTGGCGGGGAGCTGTTTTTT.

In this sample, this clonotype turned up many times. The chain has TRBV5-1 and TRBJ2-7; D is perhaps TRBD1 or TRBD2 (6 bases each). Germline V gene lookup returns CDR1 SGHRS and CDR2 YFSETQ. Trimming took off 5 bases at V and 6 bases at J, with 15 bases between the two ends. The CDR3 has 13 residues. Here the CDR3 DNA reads TGCGCCAGCAGTTTGATGGGGGGCGCCGAGCAGTACTTC. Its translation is CASSLMGGAEQYF.

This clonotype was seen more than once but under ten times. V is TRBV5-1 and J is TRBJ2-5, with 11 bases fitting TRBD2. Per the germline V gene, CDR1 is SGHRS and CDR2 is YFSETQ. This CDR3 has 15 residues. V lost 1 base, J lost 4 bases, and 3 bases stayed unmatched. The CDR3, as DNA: TGCGCCAGCAGCTTGAGGCTAGCGGGAGGAGAGACCCAGTACTTC. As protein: CASSLRLAGGETQYF.

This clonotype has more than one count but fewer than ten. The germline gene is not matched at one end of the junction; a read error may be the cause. The CDR3 sequence is CASTQQGLNTEAFF. The CDR3 DNA reads as TGTGCCAGCACCCAACAGGGACTGAACACTGAAGCTTTCTTT. This chain connects TRBV4-2 to TRBJ1-1, with D possibly being TRBD1 (6 bases). The V gene's germline CDR1 is LGHNA and CDR2 YNFKEQ. CDR3 size: 14 residues.

The DNA for the CDR3 is TGCGCCAGCAGCCCTTCGGGACAGGGAGCAACCGAGCAGTACTTC. Encoded protein: CASSPSGQGATEQYF. The rearrangement links TRBV4-1 to TRBJ2-7, with 9 bases that match TRBD1. Per germline, CDR1 MGHRA and CDR2 YSYEKL. This CDR3 spans 15 amino acids. V shed 4 bases and J 6 bases; nucleotides not matched to a gene: 10.

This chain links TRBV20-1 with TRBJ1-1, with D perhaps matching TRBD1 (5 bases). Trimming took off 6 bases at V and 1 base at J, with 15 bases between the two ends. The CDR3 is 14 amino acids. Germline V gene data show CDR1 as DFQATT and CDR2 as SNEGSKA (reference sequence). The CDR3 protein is CSATIQGGNTEAFF. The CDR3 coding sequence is TGCAGTGCGACCATTCAGGGAGGGAACACTGAAGCTTTCTTT.

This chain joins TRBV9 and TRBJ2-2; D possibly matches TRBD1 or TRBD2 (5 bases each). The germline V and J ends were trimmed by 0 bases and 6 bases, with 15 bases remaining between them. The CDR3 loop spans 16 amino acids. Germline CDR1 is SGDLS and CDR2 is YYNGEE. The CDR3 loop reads CASSVGGAPNAGELFF. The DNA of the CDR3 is TGTGCCAGCAGCGTAGGAGGGGCCCCAAATGCCGGGGAGCTGTTTTTT. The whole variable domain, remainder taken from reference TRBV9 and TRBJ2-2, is DSGVTQTPKHLITATGQRVTLRCSPRSGDLSVYWYQQSLDQGLQFLIQYYNGEERAKGNILERFSAQQFPDLHSELNLSSLELGDSALYFCASSVGGAPNAGELFFGEGSRLTVL.

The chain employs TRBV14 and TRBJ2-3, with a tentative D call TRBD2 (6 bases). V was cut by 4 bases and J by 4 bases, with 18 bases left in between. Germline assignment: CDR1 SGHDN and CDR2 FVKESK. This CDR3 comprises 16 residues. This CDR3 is CASSLGGTPAADTQYF. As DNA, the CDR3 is TGTGCCAGCAGCCTCGGGGGAACTCCGGCCGCAGATACGCAGTATTTT.

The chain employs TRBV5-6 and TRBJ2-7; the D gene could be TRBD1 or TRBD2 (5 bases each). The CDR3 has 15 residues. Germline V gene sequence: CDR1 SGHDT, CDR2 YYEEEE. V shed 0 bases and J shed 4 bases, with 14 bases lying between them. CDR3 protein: CASSLAGTPWYEQYF. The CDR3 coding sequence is TGTGCCAGCAGCTTGGCCGGGACCCCTTGGTACGAGCAGTACTTC.

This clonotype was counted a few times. In DNA, the CDR3 is TGTGCCAGCAGCTCCAGCGGGAGTGAGACCCAGTACTTC. This translates into CASSSSGSETQYF. V gene TRBV7-9 combines with J gene TRBJ2-5, with TRBD2 identical over 8 bases. CDR1 SEHNR and CDR2 FQNEAQ come from the germline V gene (reference sequence). V shed 4 bases and J 5 bases; nucleotides not matched to a gene: 3. The CDR3 has 13 amino acids.

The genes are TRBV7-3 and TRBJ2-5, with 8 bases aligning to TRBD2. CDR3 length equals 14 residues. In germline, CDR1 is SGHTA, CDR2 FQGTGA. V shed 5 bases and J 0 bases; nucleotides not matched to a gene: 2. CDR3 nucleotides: TGTGCCAGCAGCCCTAGCGGGCACCAAGAGACCCAGTACTTC. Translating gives CASSPSGHQETQYF.

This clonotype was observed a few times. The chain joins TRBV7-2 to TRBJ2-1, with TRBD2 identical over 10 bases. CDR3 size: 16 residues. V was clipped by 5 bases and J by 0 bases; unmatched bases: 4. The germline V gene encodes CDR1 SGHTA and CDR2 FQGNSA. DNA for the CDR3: TGTGCCAGCAGCCCTCTAGCGGGGGTCTCCTACAATGAGCAGTTCTTC. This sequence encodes CASSPLAGVSYNEQFF.

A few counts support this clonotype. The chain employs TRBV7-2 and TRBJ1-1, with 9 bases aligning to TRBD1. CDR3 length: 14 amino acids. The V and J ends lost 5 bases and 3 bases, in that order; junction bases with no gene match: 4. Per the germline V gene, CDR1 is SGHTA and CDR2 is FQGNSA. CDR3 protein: CASSRQGGDTEAFF. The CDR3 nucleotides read TGTGCCAGCAGCCGACAGGGGGGTGACACTGAAGCTTTCTTT. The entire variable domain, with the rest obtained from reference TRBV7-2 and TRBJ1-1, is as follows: GAGVSQSPSNKVTEKGKDVELRCDPISGHTALYWYRQSLGQGLEFLIYFQGNSAPDKSGLPSDRFSAERTGGSVSTLTIQRTQQEDSAVYLCASSRQGGDTEAFFGQGTRLTVV.

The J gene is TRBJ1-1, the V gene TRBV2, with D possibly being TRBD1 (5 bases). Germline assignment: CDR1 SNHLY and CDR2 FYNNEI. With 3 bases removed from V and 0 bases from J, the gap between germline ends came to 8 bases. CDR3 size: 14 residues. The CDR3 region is CASSDSGMNTEAFF. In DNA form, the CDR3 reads TGTGCCAGCAGTGATTCAGGGATGAACACTGAAGCTTTCTTT.

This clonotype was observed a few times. The CDR3 nucleotides read TGTGCCAGCAGTTACTCTGGTTACAGCGGGAGTGATCGTGATGAGCAGTTCTTC. Translation: CASSYSGYSGSDRDEQFF. This chain connects TRBV6-5 to TRBJ2-1, with 8 bases matching TRBD2. V was clipped by 0 bases and J by 8 bases; unmatched bases: 15. The germline gives CDR1 MNHEY, CDR2 SVGAGI. The CDR3 sequence is 18 residues long.

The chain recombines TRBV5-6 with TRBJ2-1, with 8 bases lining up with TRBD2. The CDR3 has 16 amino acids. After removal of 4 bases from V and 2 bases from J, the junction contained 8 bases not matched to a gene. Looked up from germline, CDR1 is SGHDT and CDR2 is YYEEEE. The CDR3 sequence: CASSGGPGGTYNEQFF. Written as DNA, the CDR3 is TGTGCCAGCAGCGGGGGTCCGGGAGGGACCTACAATGAGCAGTTCTTC.